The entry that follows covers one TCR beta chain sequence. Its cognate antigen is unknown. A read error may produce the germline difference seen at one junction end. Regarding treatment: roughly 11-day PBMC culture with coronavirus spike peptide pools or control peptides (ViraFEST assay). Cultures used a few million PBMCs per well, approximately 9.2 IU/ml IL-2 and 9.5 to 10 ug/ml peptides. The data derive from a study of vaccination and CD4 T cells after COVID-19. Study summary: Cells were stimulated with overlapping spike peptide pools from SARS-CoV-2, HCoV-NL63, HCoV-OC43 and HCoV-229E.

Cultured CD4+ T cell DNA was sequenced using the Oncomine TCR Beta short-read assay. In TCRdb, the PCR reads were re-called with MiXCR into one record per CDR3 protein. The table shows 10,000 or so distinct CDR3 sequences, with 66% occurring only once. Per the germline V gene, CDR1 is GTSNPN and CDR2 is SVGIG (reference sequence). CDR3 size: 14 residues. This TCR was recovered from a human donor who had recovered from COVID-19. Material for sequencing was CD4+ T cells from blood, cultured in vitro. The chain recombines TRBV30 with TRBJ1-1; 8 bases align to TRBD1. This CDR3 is CAWSQGAVKTEAFF. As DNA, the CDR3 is TGTGCCTGGAGTCAGGGGGCGGTGAAGACTGAAGCTTTCTTT.